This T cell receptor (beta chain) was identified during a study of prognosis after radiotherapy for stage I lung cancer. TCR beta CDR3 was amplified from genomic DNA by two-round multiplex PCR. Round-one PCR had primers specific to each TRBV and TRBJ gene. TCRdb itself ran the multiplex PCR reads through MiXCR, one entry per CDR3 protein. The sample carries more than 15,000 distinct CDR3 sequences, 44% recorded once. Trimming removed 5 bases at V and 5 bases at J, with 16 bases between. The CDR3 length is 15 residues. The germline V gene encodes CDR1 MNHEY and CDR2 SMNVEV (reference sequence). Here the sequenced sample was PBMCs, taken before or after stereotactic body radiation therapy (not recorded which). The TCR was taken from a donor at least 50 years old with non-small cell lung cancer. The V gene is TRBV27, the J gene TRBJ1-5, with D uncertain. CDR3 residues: CASSATGTVYQPQHF. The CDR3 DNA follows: TGTGCCAGCAGTGCCACCGGTACAGTGTATCAGCCCCAGCATTTT.